A single sample gave rise to the 16 T cell receptor beta chains below, sequenced in a study of tumor and adjacent non-tumor tissue in lung cancer. The library came from three nested PCR rounds adapted from ARM-PCR protocols. TCRdb redid the calling of the multiplex PCR reads with MiXCR, one entry per CDR3 protein. The sample contains around 50,000 distinct CDR3 sequences, around 59% of which appear only once. This sample's RNA came from whole unsorted tissue. Distant lung tissue was collected more than 3 cm away from the tumor edge. Sequences were obtained from distant non-tumor lung tissue. These receptor sequences come from a woman in her 70s with non-small cell lung cancer.

As for this clonotype: One junction end does not reproduce the germline sequence, and a read error may be involved. This rearrangement joins TRBV5-4 to TRBJ2-1, with no clear D. This CDR3 region has 13 residues. Germline CDR1 and CDR2: SGHNT and YYREEE (reference sequence). The CDR3 coding sequence is TGTGCCAGCAGCTTGATTGGTAGCAATGAGCAGCTCTTC. Residues: CASSLIGSNEQLF.

Worth noting for this clonotype: No conserved phenylalanine or tryptophan is present at the end of the CDR3, so a read error is the likely explanation. CDR3 protein: CASRHSGVGCGYTL. The CDR3 nucleotides are TGTGCCAGCAGACATTCGGGAGTTGGCTGTGGCTACACCTTG. The J gene is TRBJ1-2, the V gene TRBV11-1; D remains ambiguous. The CDR3 has 14 residues. Deletions cut 6 bases from V and 7 bases from J, with 18 bases between. Germline values: CDR1 SGHAT, CDR2 FQDESV (reference sequence).

This clonotype was detected ten times or more. DNA for the CDR3: TGTGCCAGCAGCTTAGATCCGGGGGACTATCTCGTAGGCTACACCTTC. Protein product: CASSLDPGDYLVGYTF. V usage is TRBV11-2 and J usage is TRBJ1-2, with a weak D call TRBD1 (5 bases). The CDR3 is made up of 16 amino acids. CDR1 is SGHAT and CDR2 is FQNNGV in the germline V gene. Between the trimmed V and J ends, which lost 0 bases and 8 bases, there was a span of 19 bases.

This clonotype occurred once. A read error is possible here, since a much larger clone lies one base away. This chain joins TRBV20-1 and TRBJ2-1; TRBD2 agrees at 8 bases. The CDR3 consists of 15 residues. Germline CDR1 is DFQATT and CDR2 is SNEGSKA (reference sequence). DNA of the CDR3: TGCATTGCTAGAAAACGGGAGGGTTACTACAATGAGCAGTTCTTC. Translation gives CIARKREGYYNEQFF.

As concerns this clonotype: The conserved final phenylalanine or tryptophan is absent from the CDR3, which likely points to a read error. V and J are TRBV4-2 and TRBJ1-2, with 9 bases lining up with TRBD1. The CDR3 runs to 15 residues. The V gene's germline CDR1 is LGHNA and CDR2 YNFKEQ. V was clipped by 2 bases and J by 8 bases; unmatched bases: 9. CDR3 sequence (DNA): TGTGCCAGCAGCCAAACGGACAGGGGTTCGAAAGGCTACACCTCC. Amino acids: CASSQTDRGSKGYTS.

This clonotype was counted ten times or more. This sequence joins TRBV24-1 and TRBJ2-5; perhaps TRBD2 as D (5 bases). V lost 4 bases to trimming and J lost 5 bases, with 16 bases between them. The CDR3 has 15 amino acids. CDR1 and CDR2 (germline): KGHDR, SFDVKD. The CDR3 region has the DNA TGTGCCACCAGTGACAACCGAGGGCGCGGGGAGACCCAGTACTTC. It is translated as CATSDNRGRGETQYF.

This clonotype was found many times. J is TRBJ1-3 and V is TRBV6-2 or TRBV6-3; the D gene is possibly TRBD1 (5 bases). With 7 bases removed from V and 1 base from J, the gap between germline ends came to 17 bases. The CDR3 is 16 residues long. Germline CDR1 reads MNHEY; CDR2 reads SVGEGT. CDR3 sequence: CASNDPGPVSGNTIYF. The CDR3 region has the DNA TGTGCCAGCAACGATCCGGGGCCAGTTTCTGGAAACACCATATATTTT.

As to this clonotype: This may arise from a read error, as a much more abundant clone is one base away. The chain is built from TRBV28 and TRBJ1-1, with D unresolved. CDR1 and CDR2 from the germline V gene are MDHEN and SYDVKM. The CDR3 sequence is 14 residues long. CDR3 bases: TGTCCCAGCAGTCAAGCCGTGATGAACACTGAAGCTTTCTTT. Encoded protein: CPSSQAVMNTEAFF. The variable domain in full, completed from reference TRBV28 and TRBJ1-1, reads DVKVTQSSRYLVKRTGEKVFLECVQDMDHENMFWYRQDPGLGLRLIYFSYDVKMKEKGDIPEGYSVSREKKERFSLILESASTNQTSMYLCPSSQAVMNTEAFFGQGTRLTVV.

A remark on this clonotype: The junction differs from germline at one of its ends, possibly a read error. The chain uses TRBV6-5 and TRBJ2-7; D tentatively fits TRBD1 or TRBD2 (5 bases each). The CDR3 runs 14 residues. Germline V CDR1 and CDR2: MNHEY, SVGAGI. The DNA for the CDR3 is TGTGTCAGCAGCCCCGGGACGGGGAGATACGAGCAGTACTTC. Its protein product is CVSSPGTGRYEQYF.

This clonotype was counted at least ten times. The chain carries TRBV6-6 and TRBJ1-4; 7 nucleotides line up with TRBD1. After removal of 6 bases from V and 5 bases from J, the junction contained 15 bases not matched to a gene. Germline-derived CDR1 and CDR2 are MNHNY and SVGAGI (reference sequence). This CDR3 spans 17 amino acids. CDR3 protein: CASRPPGVPGGNEKLFF. The CDR3 nucleotides read TGTGCCAGCAGGCCACCCGGGGTCCCAGGGGGAAATGAAAAACTGTTTTTT.

This clonotype was seen many times. This sequence joins TRBV29-1 and TRBJ2-7; D remains unclear. Deletions cut 4 bases from V and 6 bases from J, with 10 bases between. CDR1 is SQVTM, CDR2 ANQGSEA, per germline. This CDR3 has 11 residues. The CDR3 sequence: CSVAAGAEQYF. In nucleotides, the CDR3 is TGCAGCGTTGCGGCCGGCGCCGAGCAGTACTTC.

Here the CDR3 reads CASRGRYYEQFF. In DNA form, the CDR3 reads TGTGCCAGCAGGGGCCGATACTATGAGCAGTTCTTC. The V and J genes are TRBV6-6 and TRBJ2-1; no definite D call. The CDR3 runs to 12 residues. V lost 6 bases and J 8 bases, leaving 11 bases between the germline ends. Looked up from germline, CDR1 is MNHNY and CDR2 is SVGAGI (reference sequence).

This chain links TRBV5-1 with TRBJ2-1; 9 bases match TRBD2. The ends lost 5 bases at V and 7 bases at J; junction bases unmatched: 16. Germline CDR1 is SGHRS and CDR2 is YFSETQ. The CDR3 length is 17 residues. In DNA, the CDR3 is TGCGCCAGCAGTTCTACCGGGACTAGCTGGAGTTTGAATGAGCAGTTCTTC. It yields the protein CASSSTGTSWSLNEQFF.

The V call is TRBV10-3, the J call TRBJ2-6, with 9 bases identical to TRBD1. The CDR3 is 12 residues long. CDR1 and CDR2 from the germline V gene are ENHRY and SYGVKD. J was trimmed by 17 bases and V by 5 bases; bases with no gene match: 7. The DNA of the CDR3 is TGTGCCATCAGTCCCGGGGACAGGGTGATGACTTTC. Translated: CAISPGDRVMTF.

The chain uses TRBV12-3 or TRBV12-4 and TRBJ2-1, with 10 bases identical to TRBD2. This CDR3 spans 16 amino acids. Trimming removed 5 bases from V and 8 bases from J; junction bases left unmatched: 12. CDR3 region: CASSPLAGASCYEQFF. The DNA of the CDR3 is TGTGCCAGCAGTCCCCTAGCGGGAGCCTCCTGCTATGAGCAGTTCTTC.

V gene TRBV19 combines with J gene TRBJ2-1, with D perhaps matching TRBD2 (5 bases). The CDR3 totals 14 residues. Trimming pared 3 bases from V and 0 bases from J, leaving 6 bases between. Germline loops: CDR1 LNHDA, CDR2 SQIVND (reference sequence). In DNA, the CDR3 is TGTGCCAGTAGTATGGGGAGCTCCTACAATGAGCAGTTCTTC. It codes for CASSMGSSYNEQFF. The entire variable domain, with the rest obtained from reference TRBV19 and TRBJ2-1, is as follows: DGGITQSPKYLFRKEGQNVTLSCEQNLNHDAMYWYRQDPGQGLRLIYYSQIVNDFQKGDIAEGYSVSREKKESFPLTVTSAQKNPTAFYLCASSMGSSYNEQFFGPGTRLTVL.